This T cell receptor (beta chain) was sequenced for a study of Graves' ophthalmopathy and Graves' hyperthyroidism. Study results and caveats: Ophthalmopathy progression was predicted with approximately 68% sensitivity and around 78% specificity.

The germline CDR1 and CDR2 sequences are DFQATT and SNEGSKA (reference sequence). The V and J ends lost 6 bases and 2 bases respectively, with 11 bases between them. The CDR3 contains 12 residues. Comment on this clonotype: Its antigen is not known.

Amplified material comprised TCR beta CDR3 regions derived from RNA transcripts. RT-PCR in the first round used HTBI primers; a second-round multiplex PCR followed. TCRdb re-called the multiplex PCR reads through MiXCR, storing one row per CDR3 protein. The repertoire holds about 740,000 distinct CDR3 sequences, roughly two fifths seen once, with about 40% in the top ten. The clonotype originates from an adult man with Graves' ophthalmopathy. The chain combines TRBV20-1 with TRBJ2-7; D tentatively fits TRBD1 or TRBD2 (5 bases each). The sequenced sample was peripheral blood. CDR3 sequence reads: CSARDVPYEQYF. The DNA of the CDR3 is TGCAGTGCCCGGGACGTCCCCTACGAGCAGTACTTC.